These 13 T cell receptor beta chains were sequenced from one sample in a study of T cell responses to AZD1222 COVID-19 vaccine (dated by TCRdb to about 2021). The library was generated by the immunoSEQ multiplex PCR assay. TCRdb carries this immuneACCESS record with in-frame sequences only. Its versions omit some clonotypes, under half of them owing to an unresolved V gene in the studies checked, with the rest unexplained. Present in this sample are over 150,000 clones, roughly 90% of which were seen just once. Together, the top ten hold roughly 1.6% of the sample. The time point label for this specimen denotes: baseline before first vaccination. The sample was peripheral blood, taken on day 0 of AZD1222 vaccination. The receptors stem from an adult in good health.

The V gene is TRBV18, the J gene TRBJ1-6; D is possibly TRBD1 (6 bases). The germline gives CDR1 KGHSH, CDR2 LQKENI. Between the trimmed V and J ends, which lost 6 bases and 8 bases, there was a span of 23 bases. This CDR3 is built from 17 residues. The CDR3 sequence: CASSPGTPFLQDSPLHF. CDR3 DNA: TGTGCCAGCTCTCCCGGGACACCTTTCCTCCAGGATTCACCCCTCCACTTT.

The CDR3 region is CASSGQRNTEAFF. CDR3 coding DNA: TGTGCCAGCAGTGGACAGAGGAACACTGAAGCTTTCTTT. This sequence joins TRBV2 and TRBJ1-1; tentatively, D is TRBD1 (5 bases). V shed 4 bases and J shed 1 base, with 7 bases lying between them. CDR1 is SNHLY, CDR2 FYNNEI, per germline. This CDR3 contains 13 residues.

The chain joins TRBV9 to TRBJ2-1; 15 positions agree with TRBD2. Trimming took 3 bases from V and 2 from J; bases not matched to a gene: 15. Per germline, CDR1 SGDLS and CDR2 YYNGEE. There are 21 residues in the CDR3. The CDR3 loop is CASSGGNVWTSGRAPYNEQFF. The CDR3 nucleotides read TGTGCCAGCAGCGGGGGGAATGTTTGGACTAGCGGGAGGGCCCCCTACAATGAGCAGTTCTTC.

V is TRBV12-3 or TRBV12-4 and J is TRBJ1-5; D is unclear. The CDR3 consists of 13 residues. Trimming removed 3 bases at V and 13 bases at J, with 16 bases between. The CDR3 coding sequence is TGTGCCAGCAGTTTTCCCACCCCTCCTGTTCAGCATTTT. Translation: CASSFPTPPVQHF.

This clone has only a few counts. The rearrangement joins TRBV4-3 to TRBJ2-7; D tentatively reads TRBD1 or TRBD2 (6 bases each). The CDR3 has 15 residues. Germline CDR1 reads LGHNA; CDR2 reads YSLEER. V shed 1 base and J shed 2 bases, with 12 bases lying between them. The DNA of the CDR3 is TGCGCCAGCAGCCAAGTTCGGGGGCCAACCTACGAGCAGTACTTC. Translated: CASSQVRGPTYEQYF.

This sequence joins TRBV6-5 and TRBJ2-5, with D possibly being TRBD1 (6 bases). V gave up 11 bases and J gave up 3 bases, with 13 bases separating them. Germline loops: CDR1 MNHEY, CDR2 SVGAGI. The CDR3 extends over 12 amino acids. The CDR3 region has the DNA TGTGCCCCACCCGCAGGGGAAGAGACCCAGTACTTC. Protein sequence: CAPPAGEETQYF.

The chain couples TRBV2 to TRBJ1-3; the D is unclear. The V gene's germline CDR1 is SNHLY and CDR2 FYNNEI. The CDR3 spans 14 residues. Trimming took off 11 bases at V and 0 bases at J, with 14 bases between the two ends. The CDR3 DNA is TGTGCCTCATGGGATGGGTTCTCTGGAAACACCATATATTTT. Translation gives CASWDGFSGNTIYF.

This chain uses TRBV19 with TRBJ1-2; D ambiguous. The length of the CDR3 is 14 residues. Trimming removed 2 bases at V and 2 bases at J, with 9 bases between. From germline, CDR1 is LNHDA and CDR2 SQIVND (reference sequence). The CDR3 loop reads CASSIRRVNYGYTF. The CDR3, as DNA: TGTGCCAGTAGTATACGAAGGGTGAACTATGGCTACACCTTC.

Here the CDR3 DNA reads TGCGCCAGCAGGTCTAGCCAACAAGGTGTTACGCAGTATTTT. It translates to CASRSSQQGVTQYF. This sequence joins TRBV10-2 and TRBJ2-3; TRBD2 is a possible D gene (5 bases). The V and J ends lost 6 bases and 8 bases respectively, with 18 bases between them. The CDR3 has 14 amino acids. The V gene's germline CDR1 is WSHSY and CDR2 SAAADI.

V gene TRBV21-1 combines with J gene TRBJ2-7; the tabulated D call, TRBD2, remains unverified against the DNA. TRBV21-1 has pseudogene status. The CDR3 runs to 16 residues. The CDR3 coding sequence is TGTGCCAGCAGCACCCGAGGACGGGAGGTGTCCTACGAGCAGTACTTC. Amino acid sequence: CASSTRGREVSYEQYF.

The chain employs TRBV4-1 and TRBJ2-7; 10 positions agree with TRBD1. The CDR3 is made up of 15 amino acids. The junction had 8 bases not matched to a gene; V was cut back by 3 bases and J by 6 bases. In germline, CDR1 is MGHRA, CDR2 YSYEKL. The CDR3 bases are TGCGCCAGCAGCCAGCTGGGGGACAGGGGCCGCGAGCAGTACTTC. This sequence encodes CASSQLGDRGREQYF.

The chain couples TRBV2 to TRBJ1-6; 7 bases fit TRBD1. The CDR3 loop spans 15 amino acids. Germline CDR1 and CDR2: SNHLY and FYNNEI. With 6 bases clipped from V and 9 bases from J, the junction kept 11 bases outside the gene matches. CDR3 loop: CASSPRQGVGSPLHF. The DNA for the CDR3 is TGTGCCAGCAGCCCCCGGCAGGGGGTTGGTTCACCCCTCCACTTT. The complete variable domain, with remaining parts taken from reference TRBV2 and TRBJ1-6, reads EPEVTQTPSHQVTQMGQEVILRCVPISNHLYFYWYRQILGQKVEFLVSFYNNEISEKSEIFDDQFSVERPDGSNFTLKIRSTKLEDSAMYFCASSPRQGVGSPLHFGNGTRLTVT.

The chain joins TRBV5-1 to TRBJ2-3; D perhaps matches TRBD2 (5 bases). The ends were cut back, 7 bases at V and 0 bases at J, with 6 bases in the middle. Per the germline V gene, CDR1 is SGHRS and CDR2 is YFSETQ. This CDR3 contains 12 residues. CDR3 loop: CASAGSTDTQYF. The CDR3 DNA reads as TGCGCCAGCGCGGGTAGCACAGATACGCAGTATTTT.